The 12 T cell receptor beta chains in this list originate from one sample, sequenced in a study of CD4 T cells in relation to SARS-CoV-2 and coronaviruses. Some clones are missing from TCRdb's copy, which holds only in-frame ones; the method was immunoSEQ multiplex PCR. The profile covers 37,000 or so clones, with 82% appearing a single time and approximately 4.5% taken by the ten largest. Their specific antigens are unknown. Sequencing input: naive CD4+ T cells from PBMCs, cultured in vitro. The subset: naive CD4+ T cells isolated by negative enrichment. The receptors come from an adult with COVID-19.

The chain joins TRBV7-2 to TRBJ1-2; D is undetermined. This CDR3 spans 12 amino acids. V shed 1 base and J shed 5 bases, with 5 bases lying between them. Germline CDR1 and CDR2: SGHTA and FQGNSA. The CDR3 DNA reads TGTGCCAGCAGCTTAGACCCGTATGGCTACACCTTC. It codes for CASSLDPYGYTF.

The rearrangement uses TRBV11-3 and TRBJ2-1; weak D call: TRBD2 (6 bases). V lost 2 bases and J lost 0, with 11 bases in between. CDR1 is SGHNT and CDR2 is YENEEA in the germline V gene. The CDR3 covers 16 residues. The CDR3 DNA is TGTGCCAGCAGCTTAAGGGCCGGGAGCTCCTACAATGAGCAGTTCTTC. It yields the protein CASSLRAGSSYNEQFF.

The chain carries TRBV12-3 or TRBV12-4 and TRBJ2-5, with D tentatively TRBD2 (6 bases). Trimming took off 5 bases at V and 5 bases at J, with 12 bases between the two ends. CDR3 length equals 13 residues. CDR3 amino acids: CASSEQEGETQYF. The CDR3 nucleotides are TGTGCCAGCAGTGAACAGGAGGGGGAGACCCAGTACTTC.

The V gene is TRBV28, the J gene TRBJ2-7; 8 positions agree with TRBD2. The CDR3 is 15 amino acids. CDR1 MDHEN and CDR2 SYDVKM come from the germline V gene. Trimming at V came to 1 base and at J to 4 bases, leaving 6 bases not matched to a gene. CDR3 amino acids: CASSLSSGSRYEQYF. The CDR3, as DNA: TGTGCCAGCAGTTTATCCAGCGGGAGTCGGTACGAGCAGTACTTC.

The chain combines TRBV7-3 with TRBJ1-1; unclear D gene. The germline V gene has CDR1 SGHTA and CDR2 FQGTGA. Trimming cost V 0 bases and J 2 bases, with 10 bases left between them. This CDR3 contains 15 residues. As DNA, the CDR3 is TGTGCCAGCAGCTTAACTGGCCGGAGTAACACTGAAGCTTTCTTT. Translated: CASSLTGRSNTEAFF.

In its sample, this clone is large (0.1 to 1%). The J gene is TRBJ1-2, the V gene TRBV20-1; 7 nucleotides agree with TRBD1. Per germline, CDR1 DFQATT and CDR2 SNEGSKA (reference sequence). This CDR3 region has 20 residues. J lost 8 bases, V lost 3 bases, and 30 bases had no gene match. The chain's CDR3 is CSASYPPKPETGMNTDGYTF. The CDR3 DNA follows: TGCAGTGCTAGTTACCCCCCGAAGCCAGAGACAGGGATGAATACGGACGGCTACACCTTC.

This clone was recorded a few times. Likely a read error: the CDR3 ends without its conserved phenylalanine or tryptophan. The DNA is omitted, as the CDR3 cannot be located on it reliably, and the CDR3 follows TCRdb's listing. The genes are TRBV20-1 and TRBJ1-1; the table names TRBD1, a call not compared with the DNA. Germline CDR1 is DFQATT and CDR2 is SNEGSKA (reference sequence). The CDR3 region is 11 residues in length, termini included. CDR3 protein: CSAPGQGRQVL.

The genes are TRBV4-1 and TRBJ2-2; D remains ambiguous. Trimming pared 4 bases from V and 4 bases from J, leaving 10 bases between. Germline CDR1 MGHRA, CDR2 YSYEKL. CDR3 length: 14 residues. CDR3 sequence: CASSPRRTTGELFF. In nucleotides, the CDR3 is TGCGCCAGCAGCCCCCGGCGGACCACCGGGGAGCTGTTTTTT.

The chain carries TRBV3-1 (or the pseudogene TRBV3-2) and TRBJ1-2; TRBD1 matches at 7 bases. V lost 5 bases and J lost 7; bases outside the gene matches: 10. The germline CDR1 and CDR2 sequences are LGHDT and YNNKEL (reference sequence). The CDR3 length is 14 residues. The DNA for the CDR3 is TGTGCCAGCAGCACCGGACAGGCGCTCTTTGGCTACACCTTC. Encoded protein: CASSTGQALFGYTF.

The chain links TRBV5-4 to TRBJ2-1, with TRBD1 matching 8 bases. CDR1 and CDR2 (germline): SGHNT, YYREEE (reference sequence). With 6 bases clipped from V and 6 bases from J, the junction kept 8 bases outside the gene matches. This CDR3 is built from 14 residues. The CDR3 region is CASKSLQGANEQFF. The CDR3 DNA follows: TGTGCCAGCAAGAGCCTCCAGGGGGCCAATGAGCAGTTCTTC.

The chain links TRBV19 to TRBJ1-5; 10 bases are shared with TRBD1. The J segment lost 5 bases and the V segment lost 5 bases, leaving 15 bases of the junction unmatched. The CDR3 totals 18 residues. Germline V lookup: CDR1 LNHDA, CDR2 SQIVND (reference sequence). CDR3 in DNA: TGTGCCAGTAGTTCGGGGGGACAGGGGCGAGGTGTTCATCAGCCCCAGCATTTT. This encodes CASSSGGQGRGVHQPQHF.

The CDR3 DNA sequence: TGCGCCAGCAGCACCGGGACAGTCTCCTACGAGCAGTACTTC. Amino acids: CASSTGTVSYEQYF. The chain joins TRBV5-1 to TRBJ2-7, with 7 bases fitting TRBD1. Losses at the gene ends were 4 bases for V and 0 bases for J; bases not matched to a gene: 4. The V gene's germline CDR1 is SGHRS and CDR2 YFSETQ. There are 14 residues in the CDR3.